One sample yielded the 12 T cell receptor beta chains listed below, sequenced in a study of blood T cells in healthy people across ages. A second PCR of 7 to 11 cycles used a sample-barcoded 5' primer and a J-beta primer mix. One entry per CDR3 protein, called by TCRdb with MiXCR from the 5' RACE reads. The repertoire holds around 710,000 distinct CDR3 sequences, with roughly 47% as singletons. Sequences were obtained from blood. The receptor source for this set is a woman aged 60-75 years in good health.

The J gene is TRBJ2-7, the V gene TRBV6-2 or TRBV6-3, with no clear D. Germline CDR1 MNHEY, CDR2 SVGEGT. V lost 6 bases and J lost 4, with 10 bases in between. This CDR3 comprises 12 residues. The CDR3 DNA sequence: TGTGCCAGCAGCTACAATGGATACGAGCAGTACTTC. Translated: CASSYNGYEQYF.

The J gene is TRBJ2-1, the V gene TRBV5-4, with 7 bases identical to TRBD2. This CDR3 spans 14 amino acids. CDR1 and CDR2 (germline): SGHNT, YYREEE (reference sequence). The junction had 6 bases not matched to a gene; V was cut back by 4 bases and J by 5 bases. DNA of the CDR3: TGTGCCAGCAGCGGCGGGACTACAAACAATGAGCAGTTCTTC. Translation gives CASSGGTTNNEQFF.

J is TRBJ2-1 and V is TRBV20-1, with 8 bases aligning to TRBD2. The CDR3 totals 14 residues. The germline gives CDR1 DFQATT, CDR2 SNEGSKA (reference sequence). Trimming at V came to 0 bases and at J to 6 bases, leaving 4 bases not matched to a gene. CDR3: CSARDRGGPNEQFF. The CDR3 region has the DNA TGCAGTGCTAGAGACCGGGGGGGCCCCAATGAGCAGTTCTTC.

This clonotype was seen only once. The chain recombines TRBV9 with TRBJ2-5; possible D gene TRBD1, 6 bases. Germline V gives CDR1 SGDLS, CDR2 YYNGEE. The CDR3 length is 15 residues. V was clipped by 4 bases and J by 11 bases, with 24 bases between them. In nucleotides, the CDR3 is TGTGCCAGCAGCTTCCAGGGGCCCGGGCGTTATGAGCAGTACTTC. Translating gives CASSFQGPGRYEQYF.

The V gene is TRBV4-2, the J gene TRBJ2-4; D not certain. The J call may be wrong; the DNA end is better matched by TRBJ2-5. Germline values: CDR1 LGHNA, CDR2 YNFKEQ. The CDR3 extends over 14 amino acids. CDR3 loop: CASSQETPGETQYF. The DNA for the CDR3 is TGTGCCAGCAGCCAAGAAACCCCCGGAGAGACCCAGTACTTC.

The sample holds a few counts of this clonotype. V and J are TRBV11-2 and TRBJ2-3; no reliable D call. V shed 5 bases and J shed 0 bases, with 12 bases lying between them. In germline, CDR1 is SGHAT, CDR2 FQNNGV. The CDR3 runs 15 residues. The CDR3 loop reads CASSPLGQSTDTQYF. CDR3 nucleotide sequence: TGTGCCAGCAGCCCTCTTGGGCAAAGCACAGATACGCAGTATTTT.

At least ten counts were recorded for this clonotype. This rearrangement joins TRBV29-1 to TRBJ2-5; perhaps TRBD1 as D (6 bases). V lost 5 bases and J 0 bases, leaving 7 bases between the germline ends. From germline, CDR1 is SQVTM and CDR2 ANQGSEA. This CDR3 has 12 amino acids. CDR3 protein: CSVWDNQETQYF. CDR3 coding DNA: TGCAGCGTTTGGGACAACCAAGAGACCCAGTACTTC.

J is TRBJ2-3 and V is TRBV5-1, with D possibly being TRBD2 (5 bases). CDR1 is SGHRS and CDR2 is YFSETQ in the germline V gene. Deletions cut 4 bases from V and 1 base from J, with 19 bases between. The CDR3 spans 17 residues. The CDR3 DNA sequence: TGCGCCAGCAGCCGATCGACGACTCGGGATGGCACAGATACGCAGTATTTT. Its protein product is CASSRSTTRDGTDTQYF.

This clonotype was detected only a few times. The CDR3 here is CSARLAGSTYEQYF. In DNA, the CDR3 is TGCAGTGCTAGACTGGCGGGGTCGACCTACGAGCAGTACTTC. The J gene is TRBJ2-7, the V gene TRBV20-1, with D possibly TRBD2 on 6 matching bases. The CDR3 has 14 residues. Per germline, CDR1 DFQATT and CDR2 SNEGSKA (reference sequence). Trimming stripped 2 bases from V and 2 bases from J, with 13 bases between.

This chain uses TRBV7-2 with TRBJ1-4; 7 nucleotides agree with TRBD1. Germline CDR1 SGHTA, CDR2 FQGNSA. CDR3 length: 18 residues. The V segment lost 5 bases and the J segment 0 bases; nucleotides outside the gene matches: 12. Here the CDR3 DNA reads TGTGCCAGCAGCCCTCAGACAGGGAGCGGTGCAACTAATGAAAAACTGTTTTTT. This translates into CASSPQTGSGATNEKLFF.

This clonotype was observed a handful of times. The CDR3 DNA is TGTGCCAGCAGCTTAGACAAGCGTAAAGAGACCCAGTACTTC. Protein sequence: CASSLDKRKETQYF. The chain combines TRBV7-9 with TRBJ2-5; unclear D gene. Trimming pared 1 base from V and 3 bases from J, leaving 9 bases between. The CDR3 length is 14 residues. The germline V gene encodes CDR1 SEHNR and CDR2 FQNEAQ (reference sequence).

This clonotype was counted a few times. In DNA, the CDR3 is TGTGCCAGCAGTTCAGTTATTGAGCAGTTCTTC. Its translation is CASSSVIEQFF. The chain combines TRBV28 with TRBJ2-1; D is unresolved. The CDR3 is 11 amino acids. CDR1 and CDR2 (germline): MDHEN, SYDVKM. The V end was cut by 4 bases, the J end by 9 bases, with 7 bases between.